A selection of T cell receptor beta chains follows, all from one sample in a study of blood T cell repertoires in COVID-19. Repertoires were generated with immunoSEQ multiplex PCR, while TCRdb's copy carries only in-frame clones and drops some. The sample carries approximately 200,000 clones, less than 90% recorded once. The sample comprised peripheral blood. The receptors were gathered from a woman aged 45-59 years with acute or convalescent COVID-19. CDR3s leave out the opening cysteine and the closing phenylalanine or tryptophan.

TRBV19	TRBJ2-1	ASSISGRPYRDEQF
TRBV29-1	TRBJ2-6	SVEETEQGSGANVLT
TRBV7-9	TRBJ2-3	ASSLNPTSTDTQY
TRBV19	TRBJ1-5	ASGRGNVQPQH
TRBV6-5	TRBJ2-5	ASSSDRETQY
TRBV7-8	TRBJ2-2	ASSSLAGANTGELF
TRBV6-4	TRBJ2-1	ASSRDRGDEQF
TRBV7-2	TRBJ2-3	ASSLSGRRDTQY
TRBV10-1	TRBJ2-7	ASSEDRGGDEQY
TRBV19	TRBJ1-2	ASSKRDRVNGT
TRBV6-5	TRBJ2-5	ASSLGTVQETQY
TRBV7-2	TRBJ1-5	ASSLGGSPFQPQH
TRBV19	TRBJ2-7	ASKRSLAGPPYEQY
TRBV30	TRBJ2-7	AWSVPRQGTYEQY
TRBV19	TRBJ2-2	ASSMEGAGTGELF
TRBV30	TRBJ1-1	AWTGGHQNTEAF
TRBV5-1	TRBJ2-5	ASSLTGTGLGETQY
TRBV6-2/TRBV6-3	TRBJ2-7	ASSAPGYSYEQY
TRBV5-1	TRBJ2-5	ASSFRQQETQY
TRBV7-2	TRBJ2-7	ASSGGLAGSYEQY
TRBV19	TRBJ1-2	ASSIRQWVYGYT
TRBV5-1	TRBJ1-4	ASSLVGGTANEKLF
TRBV7-2	TRBJ1-3	ASSLALTVGGNTIY
TRBV6-4	TRBJ2-1	ASSEGLADYNEQF
TRBV18	TRBJ1-5	ASSPVYRQGDQPQH
TRBV11-2	TRBJ2-7	ASSLQIGDYEQY
TRBV7-6	TRBJ2-3	ASSFGDRGPSDTQY
TRBV7-2	TRBJ2-7	ASSLAVSQGAVYEQY
TRBV7-9	TRBJ2-3	ASSLGMSQTSTDTQY
TRBV19	TRBJ2-7	ASSLGLAYEQY
TRBV24-1	TRBJ1-4	ATGDRSNEKLF
TRBV19	TRBJ2-1	ASQPLGGYNEQF
TRBV28	TRBJ1-2	ASSFEAGGYT
TRBV18	TRBJ1-5	ASSPNRGSGQPQH
TRBV5-1	TRBJ1-2	ASSFGQLYGYT